This T cell receptor (beta chain) originates from a study of shared clonotypes between healthy human individuals. Background on the study: There were three CD4 naive, three CD4 memory, two CD8 naive and one CD8 memory plates per donor.

Sequenced by immunoSEQ multiplex PCR; TCRdb stores in-frame clones only, minus some. Of 2.3 million or so clones in the sample, 85% to 95% were seen once. Germline-derived CDR1 and CDR2 are SGHRS and YFSETQ. Trimming stripped 2 bases from V and 7 bases from J, with 12 bases between. The CDR3 contains 13 residues. The sample was naive CD4+ T cells from PBMCs. Subset in this sample: CD45RA+ positively selected. The source of this sequence is a young man in good health. Some clones in this sample may be carry-over from other donors' samples. This chain uses TRBV5-1 with TRBJ1-1; the D gene is possibly TRBD1 (5 bases). CDR3 in DNA: TGCGCCAGCAGCTTAGACAGCGCCTATGAAGCTTTCTTT. It codes for CASSLDSAYEAFF.